This T cell receptor (beta chain) was recorded in a study of control samples from healthy donors and cancer patients. This CDR3 is built from 14 residues. Germline CDR1 and CDR2: LNHDA and SQIVND (reference sequence). V lost 6 bases, J lost 1 base, and 3 bases stayed unmatched. Profiled with immunoSEQ multiplex PCR; TCRdb holds only in-frame clones, not every one. In the table there are around 100,000 clones, more than 85% of which are singletons. This sequence originates from a man aged 30 to 45 in good health. The V and J genes are TRBV19 and TRBJ2-4; the match to TRBD2 covers 7 bases. The sequenced sample was blood. The CDR3 spells CASSSGTAKNIQYF. The CDR3 DNA reads TGTGCCAGTAGCAGCGGGACGGCCAAAAACATTCAGTACTTC.